This T cell receptor (beta chain) originates from a study of siplizumab effects on memory and regulatory T cells. Generated by immunoSEQ multiplex PCR, the TCRdb table keeps only in-frame clones and is missing some. This table holds more than 85,000 clones, roughly 90% found once. The germline V gene encodes CDR1 SGHRS and CDR2 YFSETQ. The CDR3 sequence is 15 residues long. The V and J ends lost 3 bases and 4 bases, in that order; junction bases with no gene match: 7. Study observations and caveats: Siplizumab significantly lowered the alloreactive sequences that could be traced to unstimulated CD4+ memory cells. Proliferating CD4+ or CD8+ clones, roughly 75-97% of them, lacked an assignable naive or memory phenotype. Researchers did not confirm the suppressive function of proliferating Tregs from siplizumab cultures. In unstimulated cells, naive T cells appeared more diverse than memory T cells and seemed major alloresponse contributors.

A remark on this clone: Its target is unknown.

This sequence originates from a human donor in good health. This chain connects TRBV5-1 to TRBJ2-1; 7 nucleotides match TRBD1. Sequencing input: CD4+ T cells sorted from blood. This CDR3 is CASSSTGDGYNEQFF. DNA of the CDR3: TGCGCCAGCAGCTCCACAGGGGATGGGTACAATGAGCAGTTCTTC. The whole variable domain, filled in from reference TRBV5-1 and TRBJ2-1, reads KAGVTQTPRYLIKTRGQQVTLSCSPISGHRSVSWYQQTPGQGLQFLFEYFSETQRNKGNFPGRFSGRQFSNSRSEMNVSTLELGDSALYLCASSSTGDGYNEQFFGPGTRLTVL.